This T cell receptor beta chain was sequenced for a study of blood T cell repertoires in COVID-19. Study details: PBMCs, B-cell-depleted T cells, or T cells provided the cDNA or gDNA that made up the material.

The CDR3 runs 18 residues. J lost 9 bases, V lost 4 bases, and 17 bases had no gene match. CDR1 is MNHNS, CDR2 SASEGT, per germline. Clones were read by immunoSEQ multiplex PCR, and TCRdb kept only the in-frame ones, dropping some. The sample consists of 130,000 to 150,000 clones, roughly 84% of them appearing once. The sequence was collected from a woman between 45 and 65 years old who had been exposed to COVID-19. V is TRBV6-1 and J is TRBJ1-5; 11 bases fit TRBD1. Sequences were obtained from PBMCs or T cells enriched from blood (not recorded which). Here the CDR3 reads CASSGSSGTGGPRWPQHF. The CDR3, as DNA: TGTGCCAGCAGTGGGTCATCCGGGACAGGGGGTCCGCGATGGCCCCAGCATTTT.